The sequence of this TCR beta chain was determined in a study of T cell responses to AZD1222 COVID-19 vaccine. The study, taken as a whole, reports: Baseline seropositivity characterized only a handful of AZD1222 recipients. Nearly half of the spike-specific TCRs reportedly recognize variant regions that carry no mutations. Donors were largely white British and mainly female; clonal diversity was possibly underestimated.

The CDR3 totals 13 residues. Trimming cost V 9 bases and J 5 bases; bases outside gene matches: 3. Germline V CDR1 and CDR2: LNHDA, SQIVND (reference sequence). Sequencing used immunoSEQ multiplex PCR; TCRdb keeps in-frame clones, though not all of them. The table lists 130,000 to 150,000 clones, about 82% of them singletons. About this clone itself: Its cognate antigen is unknown.

The sequence was collected from an adult who received the AZD1222 COVID-19 vaccine. The sample was peripheral blood, taken 28 days after the second AZD1222 dose. The V and J genes are TRBV19 and TRBJ2-1, with 11 bases matching TRBD2. CDR3 in DNA: TGTGCCAGCAGACTAGCGGGAAACAATGAGCAGTTCTTC. Translation: CASRLAGNNEQFF.